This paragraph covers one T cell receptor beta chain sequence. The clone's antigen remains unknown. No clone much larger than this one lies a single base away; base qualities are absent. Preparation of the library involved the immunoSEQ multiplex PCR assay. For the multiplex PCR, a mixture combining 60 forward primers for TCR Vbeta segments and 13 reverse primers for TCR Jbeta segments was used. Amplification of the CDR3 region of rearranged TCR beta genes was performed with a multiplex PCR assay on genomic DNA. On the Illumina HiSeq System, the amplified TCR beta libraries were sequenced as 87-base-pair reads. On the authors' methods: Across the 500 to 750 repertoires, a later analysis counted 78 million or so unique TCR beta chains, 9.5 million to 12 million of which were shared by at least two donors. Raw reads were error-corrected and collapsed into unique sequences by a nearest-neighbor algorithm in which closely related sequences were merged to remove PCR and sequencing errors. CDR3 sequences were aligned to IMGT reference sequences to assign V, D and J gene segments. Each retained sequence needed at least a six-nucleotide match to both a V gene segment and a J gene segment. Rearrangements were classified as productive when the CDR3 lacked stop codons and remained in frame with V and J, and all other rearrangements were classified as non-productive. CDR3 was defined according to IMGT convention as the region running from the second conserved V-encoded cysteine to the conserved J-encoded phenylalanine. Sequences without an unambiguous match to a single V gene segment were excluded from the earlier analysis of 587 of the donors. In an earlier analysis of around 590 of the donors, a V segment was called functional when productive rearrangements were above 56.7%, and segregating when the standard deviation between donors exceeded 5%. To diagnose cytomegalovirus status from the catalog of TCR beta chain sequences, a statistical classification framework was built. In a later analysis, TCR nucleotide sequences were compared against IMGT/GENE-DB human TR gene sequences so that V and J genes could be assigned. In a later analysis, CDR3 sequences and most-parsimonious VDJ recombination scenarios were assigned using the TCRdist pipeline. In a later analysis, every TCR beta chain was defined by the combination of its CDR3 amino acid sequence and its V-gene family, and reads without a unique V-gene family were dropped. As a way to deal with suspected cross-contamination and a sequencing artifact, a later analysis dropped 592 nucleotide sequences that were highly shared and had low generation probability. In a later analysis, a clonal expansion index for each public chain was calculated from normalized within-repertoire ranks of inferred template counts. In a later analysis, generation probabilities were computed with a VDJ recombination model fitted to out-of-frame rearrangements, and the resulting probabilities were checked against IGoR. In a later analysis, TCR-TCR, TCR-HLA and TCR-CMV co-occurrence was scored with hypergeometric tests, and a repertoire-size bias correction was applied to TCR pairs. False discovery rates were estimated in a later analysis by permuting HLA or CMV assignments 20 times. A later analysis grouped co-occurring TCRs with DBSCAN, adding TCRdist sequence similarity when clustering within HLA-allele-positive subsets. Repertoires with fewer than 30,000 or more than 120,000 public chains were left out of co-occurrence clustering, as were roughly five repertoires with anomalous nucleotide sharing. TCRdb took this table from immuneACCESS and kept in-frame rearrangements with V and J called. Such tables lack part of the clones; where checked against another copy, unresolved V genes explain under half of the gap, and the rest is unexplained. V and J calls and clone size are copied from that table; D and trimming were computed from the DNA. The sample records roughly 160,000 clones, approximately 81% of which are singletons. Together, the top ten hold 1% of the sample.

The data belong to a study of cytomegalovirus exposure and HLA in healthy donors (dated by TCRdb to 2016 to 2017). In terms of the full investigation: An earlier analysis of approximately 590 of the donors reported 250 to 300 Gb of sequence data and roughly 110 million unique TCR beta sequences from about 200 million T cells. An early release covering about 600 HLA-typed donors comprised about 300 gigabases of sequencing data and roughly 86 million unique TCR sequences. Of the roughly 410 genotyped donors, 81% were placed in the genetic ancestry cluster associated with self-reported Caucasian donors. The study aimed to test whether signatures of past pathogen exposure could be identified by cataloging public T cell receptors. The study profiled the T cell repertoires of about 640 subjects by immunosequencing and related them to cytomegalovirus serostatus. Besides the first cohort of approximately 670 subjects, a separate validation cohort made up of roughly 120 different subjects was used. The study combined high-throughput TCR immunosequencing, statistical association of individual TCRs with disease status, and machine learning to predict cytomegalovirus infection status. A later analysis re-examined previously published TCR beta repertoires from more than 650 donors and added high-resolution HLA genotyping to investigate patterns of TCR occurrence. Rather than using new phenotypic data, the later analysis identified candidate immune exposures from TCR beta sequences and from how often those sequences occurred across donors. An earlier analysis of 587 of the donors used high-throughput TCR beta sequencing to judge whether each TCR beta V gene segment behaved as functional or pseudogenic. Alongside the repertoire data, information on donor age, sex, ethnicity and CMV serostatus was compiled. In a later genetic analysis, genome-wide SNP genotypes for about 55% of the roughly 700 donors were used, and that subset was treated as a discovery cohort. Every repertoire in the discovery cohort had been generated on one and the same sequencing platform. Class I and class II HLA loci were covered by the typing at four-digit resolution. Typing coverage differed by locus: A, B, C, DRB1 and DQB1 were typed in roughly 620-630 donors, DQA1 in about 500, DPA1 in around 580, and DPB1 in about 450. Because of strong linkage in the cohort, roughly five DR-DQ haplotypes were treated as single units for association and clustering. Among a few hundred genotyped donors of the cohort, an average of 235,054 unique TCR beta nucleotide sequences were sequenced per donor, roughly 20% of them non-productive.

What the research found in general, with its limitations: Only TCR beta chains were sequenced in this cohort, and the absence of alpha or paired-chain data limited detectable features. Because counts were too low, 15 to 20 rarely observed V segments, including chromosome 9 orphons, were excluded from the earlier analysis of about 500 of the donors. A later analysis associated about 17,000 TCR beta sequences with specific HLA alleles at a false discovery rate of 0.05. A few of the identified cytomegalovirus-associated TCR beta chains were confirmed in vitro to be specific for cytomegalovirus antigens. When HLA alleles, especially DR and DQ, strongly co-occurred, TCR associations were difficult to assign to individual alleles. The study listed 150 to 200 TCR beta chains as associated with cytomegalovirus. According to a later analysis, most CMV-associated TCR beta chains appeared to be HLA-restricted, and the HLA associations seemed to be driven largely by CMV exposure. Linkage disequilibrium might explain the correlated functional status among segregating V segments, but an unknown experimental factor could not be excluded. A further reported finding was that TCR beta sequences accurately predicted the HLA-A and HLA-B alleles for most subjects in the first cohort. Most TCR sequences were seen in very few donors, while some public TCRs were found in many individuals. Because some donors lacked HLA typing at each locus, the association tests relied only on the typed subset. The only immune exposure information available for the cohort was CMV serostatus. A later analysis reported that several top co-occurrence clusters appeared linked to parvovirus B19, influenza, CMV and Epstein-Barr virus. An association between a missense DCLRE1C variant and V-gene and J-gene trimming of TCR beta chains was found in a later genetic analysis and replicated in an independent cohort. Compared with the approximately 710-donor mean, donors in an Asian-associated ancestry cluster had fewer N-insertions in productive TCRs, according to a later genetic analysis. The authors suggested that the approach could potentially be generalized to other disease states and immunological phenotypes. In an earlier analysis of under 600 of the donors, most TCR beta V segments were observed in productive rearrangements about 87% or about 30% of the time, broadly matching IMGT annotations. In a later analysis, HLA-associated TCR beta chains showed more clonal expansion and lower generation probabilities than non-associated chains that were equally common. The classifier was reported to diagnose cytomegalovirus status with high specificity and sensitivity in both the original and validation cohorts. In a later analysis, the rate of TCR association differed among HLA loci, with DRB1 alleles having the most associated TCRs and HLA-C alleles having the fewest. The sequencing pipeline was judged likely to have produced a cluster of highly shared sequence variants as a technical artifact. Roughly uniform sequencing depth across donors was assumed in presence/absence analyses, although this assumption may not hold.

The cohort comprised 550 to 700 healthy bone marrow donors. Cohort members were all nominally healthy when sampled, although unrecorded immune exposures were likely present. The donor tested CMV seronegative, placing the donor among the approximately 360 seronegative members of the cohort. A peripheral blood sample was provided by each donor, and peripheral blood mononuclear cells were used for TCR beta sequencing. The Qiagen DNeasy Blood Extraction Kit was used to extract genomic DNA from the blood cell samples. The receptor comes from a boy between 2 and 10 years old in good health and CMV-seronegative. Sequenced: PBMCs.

The sequenced DNA: TGTGCCAGCAGTGACCCGGGACAGGGAGGGCCAGATACGCAGTATTTT. Its protein is CASSDPGQGGPDTQYF. The chain is assembled from TRBV6-4 and TRBJ2-3, and TRBD1 aligns with 9 junction nucleotides. Sequences MRHNA (CDR1) and SNTAGT (CDR2) are obtained from the germline V gene. The junction shows trimming of 2 bases on V and 4 bases on J, and the gene matches do not reach 7 bases of it. The CDR3 measures 16 amino acids from cysteine to phenylalanine. Only the CDR3 part of the read is kept: 48 bases, read in frame from the first base.